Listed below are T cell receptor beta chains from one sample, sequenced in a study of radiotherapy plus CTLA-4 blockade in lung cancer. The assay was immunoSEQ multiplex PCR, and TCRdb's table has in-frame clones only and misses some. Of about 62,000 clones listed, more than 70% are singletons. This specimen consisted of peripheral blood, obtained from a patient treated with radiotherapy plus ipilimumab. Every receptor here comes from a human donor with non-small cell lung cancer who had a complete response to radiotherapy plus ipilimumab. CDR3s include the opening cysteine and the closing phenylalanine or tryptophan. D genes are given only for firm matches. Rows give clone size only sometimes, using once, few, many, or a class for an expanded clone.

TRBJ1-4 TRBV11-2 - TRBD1 TGTGCCAGCAGCCGGACAGGGGTGGAAGAAAAACTGTTTTTT CASSRTGVEEKLFF
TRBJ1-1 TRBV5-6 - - TGTGCCAGCAGCGCAACAAGGGGGACTGAAGCTTTCTTT CASSATRGTEAFF
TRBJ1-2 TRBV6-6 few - TGTGCCAGCAGTTACTCGAGGGGGTTGAGCTACACCTTC CASSYSRGLSYTF
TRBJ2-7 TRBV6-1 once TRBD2 TGTGCCAGCAGCGAATCCGGGACTAGGCCTGGCGAGCAGTACTTC CASSESGTRPGEQYF
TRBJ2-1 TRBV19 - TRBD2 TGTGCCAGTATACCGCCGGGGAGCGGGAGGGATGAGCAGTTCTTC CASIPPGSGRDEQFF
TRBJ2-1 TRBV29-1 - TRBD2 TGCAGCGTTGATGGACCGGGACTAGATTTCAATGAGCAGTTCTTC CSVDGPGLDFNEQFF
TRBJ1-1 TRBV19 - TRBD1 TGTGCCAGTATTAAAGGACAGGGGATCTCGGTGGACACTGAAGCTTTCTTT CASIKGQGISVDTEAFF
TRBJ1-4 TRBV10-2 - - TGCGCCAGCAGTGAGAGACAGGCACTTGAAAAACTGTTTTTT CASSERQALEKLFF
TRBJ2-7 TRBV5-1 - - TGCGCCAGCAGCTTGGCTTGGACTGACGAGCAGTACTTC CASSLAWTDEQYF
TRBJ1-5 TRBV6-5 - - TGTGCCAGCAGTTATAAGGCCGACAGGTCATGGCCCCAGCATTTT CASSYKADRSWPQHF
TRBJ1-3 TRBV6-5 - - TGTGCCAGCAGCCTCGGGTCGGGTGGTGGAAACACCATATATTTT CASSLGSGGGNTIYF
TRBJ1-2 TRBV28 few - TGTGCCAGCAGTTTTCAGGGAATCTTCTATGGCTACACCTTC CASSFQGIFYGYTF
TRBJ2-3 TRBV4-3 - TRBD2 TGCGCCAGCAGCCAGAATAGCGGGGGGGCCGGAGATACGCAGTATTTT CASSQNSGGAGDTQYF
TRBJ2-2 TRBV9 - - TGTGCCAGCACCGTAACTGACAGTCCGAACACCGGGGAGCTGTTTTTT CASTVTDSPNTGELFF
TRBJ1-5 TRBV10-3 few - TGTGCCATCAGTGAGTCTCTTTTGGCGGCCTATAGCAATCAGCCCCAGCATTTT CAISESLLAAYSNQPQHF